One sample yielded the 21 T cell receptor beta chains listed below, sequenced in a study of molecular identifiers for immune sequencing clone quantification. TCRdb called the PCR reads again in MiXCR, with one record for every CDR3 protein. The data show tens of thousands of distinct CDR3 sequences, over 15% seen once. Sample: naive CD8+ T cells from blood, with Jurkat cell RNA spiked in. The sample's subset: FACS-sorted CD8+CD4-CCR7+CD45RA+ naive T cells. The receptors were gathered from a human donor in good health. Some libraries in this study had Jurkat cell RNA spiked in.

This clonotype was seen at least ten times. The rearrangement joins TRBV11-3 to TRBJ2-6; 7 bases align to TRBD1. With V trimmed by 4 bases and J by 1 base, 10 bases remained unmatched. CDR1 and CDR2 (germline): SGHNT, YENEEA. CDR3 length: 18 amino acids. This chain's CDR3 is CASSSRSGTESGANVLTF. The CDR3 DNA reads TGTGCCAGCAGCTCTAGATCCGGGACAGAGTCTGGGGCCAACGTCCTGACTTTC.

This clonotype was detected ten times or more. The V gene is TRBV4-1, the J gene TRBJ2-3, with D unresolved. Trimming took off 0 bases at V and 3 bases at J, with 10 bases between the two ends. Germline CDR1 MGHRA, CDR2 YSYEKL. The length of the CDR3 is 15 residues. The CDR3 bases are TGCGCCAGCAGCCAAGAACCCTATGGTACAGATACGCAGTATTTT. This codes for CASSQEPYGTDTQYF.

Here the CDR3 reads CASSPTGDGTQYF. The CDR3 DNA sequence: TGTGCCAGCAGCCCGACAGGGGATGGGACCCAGTACTTC. V usage is TRBV7-9 and J usage is TRBJ2-5, with 8 nucleotides matching TRBD1. After removal of 5 bases from V and 7 bases from J, the junction contained 6 bases not matched to a gene. CDR3 length equals 13 residues. Germline V gene data show CDR1 as SEHNR and CDR2 as FQNEAQ (reference sequence).

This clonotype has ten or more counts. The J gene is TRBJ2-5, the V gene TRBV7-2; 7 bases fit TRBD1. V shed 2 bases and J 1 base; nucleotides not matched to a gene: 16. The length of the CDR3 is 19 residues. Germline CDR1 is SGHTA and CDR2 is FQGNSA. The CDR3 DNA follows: TGTGCCAGCAGCTTATTCGGGACAGTATCCTACCCCACCCAAGAGACCCAGTACTTC. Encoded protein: CASSLFGTVSYPTQETQYF.

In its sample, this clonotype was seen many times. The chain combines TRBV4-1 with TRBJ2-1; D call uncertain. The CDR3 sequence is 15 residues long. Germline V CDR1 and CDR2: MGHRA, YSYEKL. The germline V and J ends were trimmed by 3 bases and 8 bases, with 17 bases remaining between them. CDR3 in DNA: TGCGCCAGCAGCCATGTAACATTAGCCCGCCATGAGCAGTTCTTC. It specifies CASSHVTLARHEQFF.

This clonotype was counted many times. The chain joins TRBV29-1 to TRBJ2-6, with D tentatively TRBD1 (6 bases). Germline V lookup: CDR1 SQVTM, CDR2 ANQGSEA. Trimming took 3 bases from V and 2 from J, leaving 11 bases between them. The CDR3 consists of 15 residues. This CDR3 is CSVEHREAGANVLTF. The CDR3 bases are TGCAGCGTTGAGCACAGGGAAGCTGGGGCCAACGTCCTGACTTTC.

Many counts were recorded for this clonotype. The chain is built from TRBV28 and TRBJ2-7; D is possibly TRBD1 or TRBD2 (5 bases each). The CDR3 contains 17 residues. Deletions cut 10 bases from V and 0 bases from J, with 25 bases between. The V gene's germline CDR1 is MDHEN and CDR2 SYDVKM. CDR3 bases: TGTGCCACCGGATTCGACCCGAGGGGTGGGAGCTCCTACGAGCAGTACTTC. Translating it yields CATGFDPRGGSSYEQYF. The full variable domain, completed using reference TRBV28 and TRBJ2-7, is DVKVTQSSRYLVKRTGEKVFLECVQDMDHENMFWYRQDPGLGLRLIYFSYDVKMKEKGDIPEGYSVSREKKERFSLILESASTNQTSMYLCATGFDPRGGSSYEQYFGPGTRLTVT.

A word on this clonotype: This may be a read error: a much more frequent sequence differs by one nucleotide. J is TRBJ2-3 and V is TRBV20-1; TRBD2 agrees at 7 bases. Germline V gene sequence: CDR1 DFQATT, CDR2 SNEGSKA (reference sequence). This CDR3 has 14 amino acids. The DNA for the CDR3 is TGCAGTGCTAGGTCACAACTAGCGCTAGATGCGCAGTATTTT. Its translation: CSARSQLALDAQYF.

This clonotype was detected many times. The CDR3 spells CASSSGWETDTQYF. In DNA, the CDR3 is TGTGCCAGCAGTTCCGGATGGGAGACAGATACGCAGTATTTT. The chain employs TRBV12-3 or TRBV12-4 and TRBJ2-3; perhaps TRBD2 as D (5 bases). V was pared by 4 bases and J by 3 bases, with 11 bases between. The CDR3 is made up of 14 amino acids.

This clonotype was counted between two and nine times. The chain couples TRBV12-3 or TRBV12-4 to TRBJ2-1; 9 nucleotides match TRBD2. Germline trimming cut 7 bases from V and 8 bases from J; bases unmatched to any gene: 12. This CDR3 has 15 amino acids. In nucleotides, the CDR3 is TGTGCCAGCACTACAGCGGGAGGCCCGGGATATGAGCAGTTCTTC. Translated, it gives CASTTAGGPGYEQFF.

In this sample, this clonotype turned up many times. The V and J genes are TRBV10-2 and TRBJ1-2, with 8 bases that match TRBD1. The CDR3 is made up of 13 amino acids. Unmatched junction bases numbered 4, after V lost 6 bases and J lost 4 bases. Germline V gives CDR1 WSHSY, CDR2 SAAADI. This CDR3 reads CASSQDRVYGYTF. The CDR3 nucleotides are TGCGCCAGCAGCCAGGACAGGGTCTATGGCTACACCTTC.

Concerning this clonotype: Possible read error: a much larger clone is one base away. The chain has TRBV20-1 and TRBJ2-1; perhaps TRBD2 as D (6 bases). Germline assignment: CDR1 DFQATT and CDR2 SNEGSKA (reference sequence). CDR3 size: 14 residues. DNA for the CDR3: TGCAGTGCTGGAAAAGCGGGTGTTTACAATGAGCGGTTCTTC. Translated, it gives CSAGKAGVYNERFF.

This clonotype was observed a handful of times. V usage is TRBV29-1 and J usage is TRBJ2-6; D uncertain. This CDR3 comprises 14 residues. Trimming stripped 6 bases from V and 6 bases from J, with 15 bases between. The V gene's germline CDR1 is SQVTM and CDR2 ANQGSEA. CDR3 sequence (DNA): TGCAGCGTCGCCCTATCTACTGTGGCCAACGTCCTGACTTTC. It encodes CSVALSTVANVLTF.

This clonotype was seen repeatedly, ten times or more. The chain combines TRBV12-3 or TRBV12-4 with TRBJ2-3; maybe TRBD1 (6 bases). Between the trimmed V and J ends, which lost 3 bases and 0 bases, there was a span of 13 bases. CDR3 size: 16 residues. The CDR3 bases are TGTGCCAGCAGTTTTCGGGACACCTTAAGCACAGATACGCAGTATTTT. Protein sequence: CASSFRDTLSTDTQYF.

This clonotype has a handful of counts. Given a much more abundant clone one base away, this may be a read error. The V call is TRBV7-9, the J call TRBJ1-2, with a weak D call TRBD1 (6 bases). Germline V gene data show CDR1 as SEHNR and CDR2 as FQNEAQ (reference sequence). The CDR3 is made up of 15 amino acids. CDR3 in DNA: TGTGCCAGCAGCCACCGGGACACACTACGATATGGCTACGCCTTC. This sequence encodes CASSHRDTLRYGYAF.

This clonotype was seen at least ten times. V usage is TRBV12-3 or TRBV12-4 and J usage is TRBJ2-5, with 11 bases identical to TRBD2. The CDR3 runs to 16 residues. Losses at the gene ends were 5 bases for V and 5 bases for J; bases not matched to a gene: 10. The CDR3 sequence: CASSPLAGGVLETQYF. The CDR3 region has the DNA TGTGCCAGCAGTCCCTTAGCGGGAGGGGTTCTCGAGACCCAGTACTTC.

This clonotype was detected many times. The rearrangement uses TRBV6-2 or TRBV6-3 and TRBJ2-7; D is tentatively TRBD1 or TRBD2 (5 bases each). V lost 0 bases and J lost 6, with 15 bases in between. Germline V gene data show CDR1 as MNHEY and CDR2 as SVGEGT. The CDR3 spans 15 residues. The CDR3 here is CASSYSGRSGPEQYF. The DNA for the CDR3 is TGTGCCAGCAGTTACTCCGGACGATCGGGGCCCGAGCAGTACTTC.

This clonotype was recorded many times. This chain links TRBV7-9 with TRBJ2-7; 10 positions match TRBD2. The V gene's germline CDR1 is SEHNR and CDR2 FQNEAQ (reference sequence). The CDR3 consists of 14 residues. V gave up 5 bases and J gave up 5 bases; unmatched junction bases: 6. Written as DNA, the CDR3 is TGTGCCAGCAGCATTAGCGGGAGGATTGACGAGCAGTACTTC. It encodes CASSISGRIDEQYF.

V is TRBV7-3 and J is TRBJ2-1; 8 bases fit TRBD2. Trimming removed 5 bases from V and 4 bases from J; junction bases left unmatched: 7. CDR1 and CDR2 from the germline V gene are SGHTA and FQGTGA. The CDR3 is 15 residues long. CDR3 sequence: CASSPDTSGYNEQFF. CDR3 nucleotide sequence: TGTGCCAGCAGCCCCGATACTAGCGGTTACAATGAGCAGTTCTTC.

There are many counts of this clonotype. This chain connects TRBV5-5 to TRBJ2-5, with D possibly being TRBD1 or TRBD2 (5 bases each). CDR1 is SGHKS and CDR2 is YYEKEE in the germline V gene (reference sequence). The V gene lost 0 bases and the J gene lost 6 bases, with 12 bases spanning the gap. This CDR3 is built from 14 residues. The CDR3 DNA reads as TGTGCCAGCAGCTTGGTAGCCGAGGGGAAGACCCAGTACTTC. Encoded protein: CASSLVAEGKTQYF.

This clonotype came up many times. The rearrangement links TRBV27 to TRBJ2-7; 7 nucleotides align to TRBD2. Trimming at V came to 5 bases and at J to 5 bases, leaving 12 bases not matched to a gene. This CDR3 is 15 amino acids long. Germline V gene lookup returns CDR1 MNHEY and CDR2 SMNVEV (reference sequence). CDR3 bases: TGTGCCAGCAGTCCGATTACGGGGGGTCCCCACGAGCAGTACTTC. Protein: CASSPITGGPHEQYF.